This record looks at one TCR beta chain sequence and its context. TCRdb called the 5' RACE reads again in MiXCR, with one record for every CDR3 protein. This table holds roughly 720,000 distinct CDR3 sequences, 18% found once. These data belong to a study of identical twins. CDR3 length: 13 amino acids. V lost 5 bases to trimming and J lost 4 bases, with 9 bases between them. This sample was also put to use in a study of T cells expressing NK-cell markers.

The material sequenced was PBMCs. V is TRBV12-3 or TRBV12-4 and J is TRBJ2-1, with D hard to call. The receptor's source is a woman aged 18-29 years in good health. The DNA of the CDR3 is TGTGCCAGCAGTCACGGGCCGTACAATGAGCAGTTCTTC. Its translation is CASSHGPYNEQFF.